A single sample is the source of the 2 T cell receptor beta chains below, sequenced in a study of blood T cell repertoires in COVID-19. TCRdb keeps only in-frame clones here, not all; method: immunoSEQ multiplex PCR. The sample contains over 120,000 clones, roughly 84% of which appear only once. The sample was peripheral blood. The receptor source for this set is a human donor in a cohort sampled during active COVID-19.

The chain employs TRBV6-6 and TRBJ1-5, with D unclear. Germline CDR1 reads MNHNY; CDR2 reads SVGAGI (reference sequence). The length of the CDR3 is 11 residues. The ends were cut back, 8 bases at V and 3 bases at J, with 5 bases in the middle. The CDR3 nucleotides read TGTGCCAGCCGGGACAATCAGCCCCAGCATTTT. This sequence encodes CASRDNQPQHF.

The chain is built from TRBV10-3 and TRBJ2-5, with 11 bases matching TRBD2. The V segment lost 6 bases and the J segment 3 bases; nucleotides outside the gene matches: 3. The germline V gene has CDR1 ENHRY and CDR2 SYGVKD. The CDR3 contains 14 residues. The CDR3 nucleotides read TGTGCCATCAGCGGGACTAGCGGTGAAGAGACCCAGTACTTC. Residues: CAISGTSGEETQYF.